This entry lists 18 T cell receptor beta chains sequenced from one sample in a study of OX40 agonist ivuxolimab in advanced cancers. Generated by immunoSEQ multiplex PCR, the TCRdb table keeps only in-frame clones and is missing some. The data show roughly 70,000 clones, around 86% seen once. The source material was CD4+ or CD8+ T cells sorted from blood, sampled in a trial of the OX40 agonist ivuxolimab. These receptor sequences come from an adult with an advanced solid tumor such as melanoma, head and neck, liver or kidney cancer.

The chain joins TRBV4-1 to TRBJ1-2; 9 bases agree with TRBD1. This CDR3 spans 16 amino acids. CDR1 and CDR2 (germline): MGHRA, YSYEKL. V trimming: 0 bases; J trimming: 7 bases; junction bases outside the gene matches: 9. CDR3 sequence reads: CASSQEQGALASGYTF. CDR3 bases: TGCGCCAGCAGCCAAGAACAGGGGGCCCTGGCGAGTGGCTACACCTTC.

The chain couples TRBV4-3 to TRBJ1-4, with TRBD1 identical over 8 bases. The CDR3 spans 14 residues. In germline, CDR1 is LGHNA, CDR2 YSLEER. After removal of 1 base from V and 5 bases from J, the junction contained 0 bases not matched to a gene. The CDR3 region has the DNA TGCGCCAGCAGCCAAGGACAGGGGAATGAAAAACTGTTTTTT. Protein: CASSQGQGNEKLFF.

The CDR3 sequence is CASSSDRGPDRYEQYF. The CDR3 DNA sequence: TGTGCCAGCAGCTCGGACAGGGGGCCCGATAGGTACGAGCAGTACTTC. V gene TRBV7-8 combines with J gene TRBJ2-5; 11 nucleotides match TRBD1. The J call is doubtful: the DNA matches TRBJ2-7 better. The CDR3 totals 16 residues. Germline CDR1 reads SGHVS; CDR2 reads FQNEAQ.

This clone was counted only a few times. V gene TRBV18 combines with J gene TRBJ2-1; tentatively, D is TRBD1 or TRBD2 (5 bases each). Germline V CDR1 and CDR2: KGHSH, LQKENI. This CDR3 region has 14 residues. V shed 3 bases and J shed 7 bases, with 13 bases lying between them. The CDR3 loop reads CASSPGPGRNEQFF. The CDR3 bases are TGTGCCAGCTCACCCGGACCAGGGAGAAATGAGCAGTTCTTC. Using reference TRBV18 and TRBJ2-1 for the parts outside the CDR3, the full variable domain is NAGVMQNPRHLVRRRGQEARLRCSPMKGHSHVYWYRQLPEEGLKFMVYLQKENIIDESGMPKERFSAEFPKEGPSILRIQQVVRGDSAAYFCASSPGPGRNEQFFGPGTRLTVL.

This clone was detected once. The chain is built from TRBV6-4 and TRBJ2-7, with 15 bases that match TRBD2. This CDR3 is built from 17 residues. The ends lost 4 bases at V and 7 bases at J; junction bases unmatched: 11. CDR1 is MRHNA, CDR2 SNTAGT, per germline. Written as DNA, the CDR3 is TGTGCCAGCAGTGCCACGGGGACTAGCGGGAGGATCGGGGAGCAGTACTTC. It translates to CASSATGTSGRIGEQYF.

The chain uses TRBV19 and TRBJ2-6, with D tentatively TRBD1 (5 bases). V was pared by 3 bases and J by 2 bases, with 11 bases between. The CDR3 sequence is 16 residues long. Germline CDR1 reads LNHDA; CDR2 reads SQIVND (reference sequence). CDR3 in amino acids: CASSMWSRAGANVLTF. Here the CDR3 DNA reads TGTGCCAGTAGTATGTGGAGCAGGGCTGGGGCCAACGTCCTGACTTTC.

There are a few counts of this clone. The chain employs TRBV6-5 and TRBJ2-3; 10 positions agree with TRBD2. The V gene end was trimmed by 6 bases and the J gene end by 5 bases; junction bases not matched to a gene: 2. CDR3 length equals 13 residues. The germline V gene has CDR1 MNHEY and CDR2 SVGAGI. CDR3 DNA sequence: TGTGCCAGCAGCCGGACTAGCGGAGATACGCAGTATTTT. Its protein is CASSRTSGDTQYF.

A single count supports this clone. This chain links TRBV6-5 with TRBJ2-5; weak D call: TRBD2 (5 bases). V shed 3 bases and J shed 1 base, with 15 bases lying between them. Germline V lookup: CDR1 MNHEY, CDR2 SVGAGI. The CDR3 contains 16 residues. CDR3 DNA sequence: TGTGCCAGCAGTTATCGTTCGGGGTACCTCCAAGAGACCCAGTACTTC. Its protein product is CASSYRSGYLQETQYF.

The genes are TRBV11-2 and TRBJ2-3; D might be TRBD2 (5 bases). Germline V gene sequence: CDR1 SGHAT, CDR2 FQNNGV. With 0 bases removed from V and 0 bases from J, the gap between germline ends came to 10 bases. CDR3 length equals 16 residues. The chain's CDR3 is CASSLDYERSTDTQYF. The CDR3 nucleotides read TGTGCCAGCAGCTTAGATTATGAGCGGAGCACAGATACGCAGTATTTT. Using reference TRBV11-2 and TRBJ2-3 for the parts outside the CDR3, the full variable domain is EAGVAQSPRYKIIEKRQSVAFWCNPISGHATLYWYQQILGQGPKLLIQFQNNGVVDDSQLPKDRFSAERLKGVDSTLKIQPAKLEDSAVYLCASSLDYERSTDTQYFGPGTRLTVL.

This sequence joins TRBV7-9 and TRBJ1-2, with D hard to call. The V gene's germline CDR1 is SEHNR and CDR2 FQNEAQ (reference sequence). Deletions cut 0 bases from V and 6 bases from J, with 8 bases between. This CDR3 has 13 residues. The CDR3: CASSLASSDGYTF. CDR3 coding DNA: TGTGCCAGCAGCTTAGCGTCCAGTGATGGCTACACCTTC.

The rearrangement links TRBV5-4 to TRBJ2-2; D is undetermined. The ends were cut back, 0 bases at V and 1 base at J, with 7 bases in the middle. Germline V gives CDR1 SGHNT, CDR2 YYREEE (reference sequence). The length of the CDR3 is 15 residues. The CDR3 loop reads CASSLDRLNTGELFF. The CDR3 region has the DNA TGTGCCAGCAGCTTGGACCGTCTGAACACCGGGGAGCTGTTTTTT. Supplemented by reference TRBV5-4 and TRBJ2-2, the full variable domain reads ETGVTQSPTHLIKTRGQQVTLRCSSQSGHNTVSWYQQALGQGPQFIFQYYREEENGRGNFPPRFSGLQFPNYSSELNVNALELDDSALYLCASSLDRLNTGELFFGEGSRLTVL.

There are a few counts of this clone. The J gene is TRBJ1-2, the V gene TRBV30; D might be TRBD1 (5 bases). CDR3 size: 13 residues. V lost 2 bases, J lost 3 bases, and 10 bases lay in between. CDR1 is GTSNPN, CDR2 SVGIG, per germline (reference sequence). DNA of the CDR3: TGTGCCTGGAGTAGGGGCGAGGACTATGGCTACACCTTC. Residues: CAWSRGEDYGYTF.

The chain uses TRBV7-8 and TRBJ2-3; D gene unclear. CDR1 is SGHVS, CDR2 FQNEAQ, per germline. This CDR3 region has 14 residues. V lost 2 bases and J 7 bases, leaving 13 bases between the germline ends. The CDR3 loop is CASSLTPDGYTQYF. CDR3 in DNA: TGTGCCAGCAGCTTAACCCCGGACGGATATACGCAGTATTTT.

V usage is TRBV19 and J usage is TRBJ2-7; TRBD1 matches 8 bases. V was pared by 6 bases and J by 4 bases, with 11 bases of the junction left unmatched. This CDR3 contains 15 residues. CDR1 is LNHDA and CDR2 is SQIVND in the germline V gene (reference sequence). In nucleotides, the CDR3 is TGTGCCAGTAGCCTTACAGGGGGAAGTATATACGAGCAGTACTTC. Residues: CASSLTGGSIYEQYF.

The V call is TRBV5-1, the J call TRBJ2-7; 10 bases are a match to TRBD1. CDR3 length equals 13 residues. CDR1 and CDR2 (germline): SGHRS, YFSETQ. V was clipped by 4 bases and J by 7 bases; unmatched bases: 5. CDR3 region: CASSGTGAGEQYF. In DNA form, the CDR3 reads TGCGCCAGCAGCGGGACAGGGGCGGGGGAGCAGTACTTC.

In this sample, this clone turned up once. The J gene is TRBJ2-5, the V gene TRBV6-6, with D possibly being TRBD1 or TRBD2 (5 bases each). Trimming stripped 6 bases from V and 0 bases from J, with 8 bases between. The CDR3 is made up of 13 amino acids. Germline V gene data show CDR1 as MNHNY and CDR2 as SVGAGI (reference sequence). CDR3 in amino acids: CASRGTDQETQYF. The CDR3 DNA reads TGTGCCAGCAGAGGGACGGACCAAGAGACCCAGTACTTC.

This chain connects TRBV7-5 to TRBJ1-4; the table's D call of TRBD1 was not tested on the DNA. TRBV7-5 corresponds to a pseudogene. The CDR3 runs to 17 residues. In DNA, the CDR3 is TGTGCCAGAAGCCCGCGGACAGGGACGGCAACTAATGAAAAACTGTTTTTT. It yields the protein CARSPRTGTATNEKLFF.

This rearrangement joins TRBV2 to TRBJ1-5; weak D call: TRBD1 (6 bases). Germline V gene lookup returns CDR1 SNHLY and CDR2 FYNNEI. V lost 5 bases and J lost 4, with 12 bases in between. This CDR3 has 14 amino acids. The CDR3 region has the DNA TGTGCCAGCAGTTTACAGGGCTATAATCAGCCCCAGCATTTT. Translation gives CASSLQGYNQPQHF.